These 9 T cell receptor beta chains came from one sample sequenced in a study of cytomegalovirus exposure and HLA in healthy donors. Amplification used 60 Vbeta primers and 13 Jbeta primers. TCRdb's table, derived via immunoSEQ multiplex PCR, lists solely in-frame clones and lacks some. The data contain about 240,000 clones, about three quarters of them singletons. Sequencing was performed on PBMCs. All receptors come from a boy aged 5-17 years in good health and CMV-seronegative.

V usage is TRBV15 and J usage is TRBJ1-2, with D perhaps matching TRBD1 (6 bases). The CDR3 extends over 14 amino acids. The germline V and J ends were trimmed by 0 bases and 6 bases, with 11 bases remaining between them. Germline V gene sequence: CDR1 LNHNV, CDR2 YYDKDF (reference sequence). DNA for the CDR3: TGTGCCACCAGCAGAGATTTGGCAGGGGATGGCTACACCTTC. It translates to CATSRDLAGDGYTF.

The V gene is TRBV6-6, the J gene TRBJ2-1; TRBD2 agrees at 13 bases. This CDR3 region has 16 residues. V was pared by 1 base and J by 4 bases, with 1 base of the junction left unmatched. Germline V gene sequence: CDR1 MNHNY, CDR2 SVGAGI (reference sequence). The CDR3 region has the DNA TGTGCCAGCAGTTACTTGACTAGCGGGGGGTACAATGAGCAGTTCTTC. Its translation: CASSYLTSGGYNEQFF.

The chain couples TRBV6-5 to TRBJ1-5; D unclear. This CDR3 has 13 amino acids. Germline V gene lookup returns CDR1 MNHEY and CDR2 SVGAGI. Trimming removed 6 bases from V and 4 bases from J, with 10 bases in between. The CDR3 coding sequence is TGTGCCAGCAGCCGGTCCTCAAATCAGCCCCAGCATTTT. It codes for CASSRSSNQPQHF.

The V gene is TRBV11-3, the J gene TRBJ2-3; 12 bases map to TRBD1. In germline, CDR1 is SGHNT, CDR2 YENEEA. The CDR3 sequence is 17 residues long. Trimming at V came to 6 bases and at J to 0 bases, leaving 7 bases not matched to a gene. CDR3 sequence reads: CASRSRDRGPSTDTQYF. DNA for the CDR3: TGTGCCAGCAGGTCCCGGGACAGGGGGCCTAGCACAGATACGCAGTATTTT.

This rearrangement joins TRBV6-1 to TRBJ1-4; D not resolved. Per the germline V gene, CDR1 is MNHNS and CDR2 is SASEGT. Trimming left V 2 bases short and J 8 bases short, with 12 bases between. The CDR3 runs to 14 residues. DNA of the CDR3: TGTGCCAGCAGTGAAAGCAGGTTGTCGGAAAAACTGTTTTTT. This translates into CASSESRLSEKLFF.

The chain couples TRBV11-3 to TRBJ1-6; D call uncertain. Germline-derived CDR1 and CDR2 are SGHNT and YENEEA. The CDR3 spans 15 residues. Trimming pared 1 base from V and 9 bases from J, leaving 13 bases between. Here the CDR3 DNA reads TGTGCCAGCAGCTTAGTATTCGCGGTCTTTTCACCCCTCCACTTT. It codes for CASSLVFAVFSPLHF.

This clone has more than one count but fewer than ten. V gene TRBV9 combines with J gene TRBJ1-4; 7 bases line up with TRBD1. The CDR3 covers 14 residues. Germline CDR1 and CDR2: SGDLS and YYNGEE. The J segment lost 6 bases and the V segment lost 3 bases, leaving 5 bases of the junction unmatched. In DNA form, the CDR3 reads TGTGCCAGCAGCGGTGACAGGGCAGATGAAAAACTGTTTTTT. This codes for CASSGDRADEKLFF.

This rearrangement joins TRBV29-1 to TRBJ1-2, with a possible D match to TRBD1 (5 bases). The CDR3 sequence is 20 residues long. The V gene lost 2 bases and the J gene lost 0 bases, with 28 bases spanning the gap. The germline CDR1 and CDR2 sequences are SQVTM and ANQGSEA. As DNA, the CDR3 is TGCAGCGTTGAAAGTAGTTCGAAGCCAAATTGGGGCAGGTCTAACTATGGCTACACCTTC. Its protein is CSVESSSKPNWGRSNYGYTF.

The count of this clone is one. The chain joins TRBV4-1 to TRBJ1-2; weak D call: TRBD1 (6 bases). CDR1 MGHRA and CDR2 YSYEKL come from the germline V gene. Trimming took 4 bases from V and 7 from J, leaving 22 bases between them. This CDR3 is 16 amino acids long. This CDR3 reads CASSPRTVHLAGGYTF. Here the CDR3 DNA reads TGCGCCAGCAGCCCCCGGACAGTCCATCTGGCGGGTGGCTACACCTTC.